The source of this T cell receptor (beta chain) is a study of blood T cell repertoires in COVID-19 (dated by TCRdb to 2018 to 2021). Context from the whole study: Samples from collaborators originated in the United States, Italy and Spain and spanned both the acute and convalescent phases of COVID-19. Deeply sampled blood TCRbeta repertoires from subjects exposed to, actively infected with, or recovered from COVID-19 were included in the dataset. The material from the prospective study consisted of cDNA or gDNA derived from T cells, B-cell-depleted T cells, or PBMCs. A de-identified subject ID, COVID-19 status, age in years and sex were almost always included in the sample metadata. HLA class I and class II types, where available, came from metadata supplied by the sample provider rather than from assay-based typing. Samples came from the ongoing ImmuneRACE study (first 160 participants) plus 1,254 subjects from 6 global collaborators. The repertoires were released in a freely available public database meant as a resource for research on the immune response to SARS-CoV-2. Beyond this particular receptor, the publication reports: How much clinical and demographic metadata was included differed by source and by participant, and the metadata was provided uncurated.

Reading the germline V gene gives CDR1 LGHNA and CDR2 YNFKEQ. Its CDR3 holds 14 amino acids, cysteine through phenylalanine. The CDR3 DNA has 42 bases and is translated from base 1. V and J lose 3 bases and 1 base, and a span of 9 bases separates them. To note about this clone: Which antigen it targets is not known. The sample holds no much larger clone one base away, and base qualities are not on file.

Whole blood was collected in K2EDTA tubes by collaborating institutions according to the institutions' own protocols. For TCRbeta analysis, collaborators shipped samples in one of three forms: frozen whole blood, isolated PBMCs, or DNA extracted from either of those sample types. TCRbeta CDR3 regions were amplified from genomic DNA using the immunoSEQ Assay, a bias-controlled multiplex PCR. The study's own analysis went as follows. The number of nucleated cells in each sample was estimated by amplification of reference gene primers within the assay. To quantify the absolute abundance of each unique TCRbeta CDR3 rearrangement, sequence reads were collapsed and filtered. For each sample, productive Simpson clonality was calculated by taking the square root of Simpson's diversity index across productive rearrangements. Held by TCRdb, this immuneACCESS table contains in-frame sequences only and omits some clones. Under half of the omission traces to an unresolved V gene where checked; the cause of the rest is unknown. The V and J calls and clone size are taken from that table; D and trimming were inferred from the DNA. This sample has approximately 290,000 clones in its table, and roughly 91% of those were observed once. Jointly, the top ten make up around 0.84% of the sample.

The TCR originated in a man aged 25 to 45 with acute or convalescent COVID-19. The receptor chain draws on TRBV4-2 and TRBJ1-1; the best D guess is TRBD1, with 5 bases matching. Material: peripheral blood. The sequenced DNA is TGTGCCAGCAGCCACTTGGACACGAACACTGAAGCTTTCTTT. Its protein reads: CASSHLDTNTEAFF.